The 12 T cell receptor beta chains given below trace back to one sample, sequenced in a study of CD8+ T cells in alopecia areata. The treatment: oral pan-JAK inhibitor, 5-10 mg twice daily. Extracted from the samples, RNA was reverse transcribed into cDNA to serve as the sequencing template. The table came from immunoSEQ multiplex PCR; TCRdb's copy has only in-frame clones and leaves some out. The sample has approximately 190,000 clones; nearly 60% are singletons. Sequencing was performed on CD4+ T cells sorted from blood, taken at week 24, from a patient treated with tofacitinib. Receptors were obtained from a human donor with alopecia areata.

The genes are TRBV30 and TRBJ1-3; perhaps TRBD1 as D (6 bases). This CDR3 region has 15 residues. With 4 bases removed from V and 0 bases from J, the gap between germline ends came to 13 bases. CDR1 is GTSNPN, CDR2 SVGIG, per germline (reference sequence). This chain's CDR3 is CAWTPGQSSGNTIYF. CDR3 DNA: TGTGCCTGGACTCCCGGACAGAGCTCTGGAAACACCATATATTTT.

The chain has TRBV29-1 and TRBJ2-5, with D perhaps assigned TRBD1 or TRBD2 (6 bases each). TRBJ2-7 matches the DNA end more closely, so the J call is doubtful. The germline V gene has CDR1 SQVTM and CDR2 ANQGSEA. CDR3 length: 15 amino acids. This CDR3 is CSVGYPRGLDYEQYF. The CDR3 DNA follows: TGCAGCGTGGGGTACCCACGGGGGCTCGACTACGAGCAGTACTTC.

This clone was recorded once. The V call is TRBV4-1, the J call TRBJ1-2, with no clear D. V was shortened by 1 base and J by 8 bases, with 11 bases between the two germline ends. Germline lookup yields CDR1 MGHRA and CDR2 YSYEKL. There are 13 residues in the CDR3. Here the CDR3 reads CASSQAGEGGYTF. The CDR3 DNA is TGCGCCAGCAGCCAAGCAGGAGAGGGCGGCTACACCTTC.

This clone was recorded only once. A junction end diverges from the germline sequence, so it may reflect a read error. The chain joins TRBV9 to TRBJ1-2; no definite D call. CDR1 and CDR2 from the germline V gene are SGDLS and YYNGEE. This CDR3 has 14 residues. The chain's CDR3 is CASSVGPVNHGYTF. The CDR3 DNA is TGTGCCAGCAGCGTAGGGCCCGTTAACCATGGCTACACCTTC.

The chain links TRBV7-2 to TRBJ1-4; D possibly corresponds to TRBD1 (5 bases). Germline values: CDR1 SGHTA, CDR2 FQGNSA. This CDR3 comprises 14 residues. The V end was cut by 3 bases, the J end by 6 bases, with 11 bases between. The CDR3 is CASSLARADEKLFF. CDR3 DNA: TGTGCCAGCAGCTTGGCCAGGGCAGATGAAAAACTGTTTTTT.

Of note for this clone: This specimen includes other DNA sequences encoding the same CDR3. The gene calls are TRBV9 and TRBJ2-3; D is undetermined. The CDR3 loop spans 12 amino acids. Germline CDR1 reads SGDLS; CDR2 reads YYNGEE. Trimming took 0 bases from V and 6 from J, leaving 5 bases between them. The CDR3 DNA reads as TGTGCCAGCAGCGTAGATGGGGATACGCAGTATTTT. Protein sequence: CASSVDGDTQYF.

This clone came up a few times. The V gene is TRBV9, the J gene TRBJ1-6, with D hard to call. Trimming pared 3 bases from V and 9 bases from J, leaving 10 bases between. Germline V gene lookup returns CDR1 SGDLS and CDR2 YYNGEE. This CDR3 contains 13 residues. The CDR3 DNA reads as TGTGCCAGCAGCGAGAGCCCTGGTTCACCCCTCCACTTT. Its protein is CASSESPGSPLHF. Filled out from reference TRBV9 and TRBJ1-6, the complete variable domain reads DSGVTQTPKHLITATGQRVTLRCSPRSGDLSVYWYQQSLDQGLQFLIQYYNGEERAKGNILERFSAQQFPDLHSELNLSSLELGDSALYFCASSESPGSPLHFGNGTRLTVT.

The V gene is TRBV6-6, the J gene TRBJ2-7, with D perhaps TRBD2 (6 bases). Germline V lookup: CDR1 MNHNY, CDR2 SVGAGI (reference sequence). The CDR3 runs to 12 residues. The ends were cut back, 6 bases at V and 1 base at J, with 7 bases in the middle. The CDR3 protein is CASSGGSYEQYF. In DNA form, the CDR3 reads TGTGCCAGCAGCGGGGGATCCTACGAGCAGTACTTC.

This chain joins TRBV5-1 and TRBJ2-7; 7 positions agree with TRBD2. Germline V gives CDR1 SGHRS, CDR2 YFSETQ. The V segment lost 3 bases and the J segment 3 bases; nucleotides outside the gene matches: 6. The CDR3 totals 14 residues. CDR3 sequence reads: CASSSAGVVYEQYF. The CDR3 nucleotides read TGCGCCAGCAGCTCGGCGGGAGTGGTCTACGAGCAGTACTTC. Using reference TRBV5-1 and TRBJ2-7 for the parts outside the CDR3, the full variable domain is KAGVTQTPRYLIKTRGQQVTLSCSPISGHRSVSWYQQTPGQGLQFLFEYFSETQRNKGNFPGRFSGRQFSNSRSEMNVSTLELGDSALYLCASSSAGVVYEQYFGPGTRLTVT.

This clone turned up a few times. V and J are TRBV29-1 and TRBJ1-1; possible D gene TRBD1, 5 bases. V gave up 5 bases and J gave up 0 bases, with 13 bases separating them. The CDR3 extends over 14 amino acids. The germline gives CDR1 SQVTM, CDR2 ANQGSEA. CDR3: CSVTGGEVNTEAFF. In DNA form, the CDR3 reads TGCAGCGTTACGGGGGGGGAAGTGAACACTGAAGCTTTCTTT.

On this clone: The identical CDR3 is also encoded by other nucleotide sequences in the sample. The chain carries TRBV5-1 and TRBJ2-3; D gene ambiguous. The CDR3 sequence is 11 residues long. Per the germline V gene, CDR1 is SGHRS and CDR2 is YFSETQ. Between the trimmed V and J ends, which lost 0 bases and 6 bases, there was a span of 2 bases. CDR3 sequence: CASSLGDTQYF. DNA for the CDR3: TGCGCCAGCAGCTTGGGGGATACGCAGTATTTT.

This clone occurred once. The chain carries TRBV30 and TRBJ1-2, with unresolved D. The CDR3 extends over 13 amino acids. Germline CDR1 GTSNPN, CDR2 SVGIG (reference sequence). V lost 2 bases and J lost 8, with 15 bases in between. The chain's CDR3 is CAWSLKAGLGYTF. DNA of the CDR3: TGTGCCTGGAGTCTAAAGGCCGGGTTGGGCTACACCTTC.